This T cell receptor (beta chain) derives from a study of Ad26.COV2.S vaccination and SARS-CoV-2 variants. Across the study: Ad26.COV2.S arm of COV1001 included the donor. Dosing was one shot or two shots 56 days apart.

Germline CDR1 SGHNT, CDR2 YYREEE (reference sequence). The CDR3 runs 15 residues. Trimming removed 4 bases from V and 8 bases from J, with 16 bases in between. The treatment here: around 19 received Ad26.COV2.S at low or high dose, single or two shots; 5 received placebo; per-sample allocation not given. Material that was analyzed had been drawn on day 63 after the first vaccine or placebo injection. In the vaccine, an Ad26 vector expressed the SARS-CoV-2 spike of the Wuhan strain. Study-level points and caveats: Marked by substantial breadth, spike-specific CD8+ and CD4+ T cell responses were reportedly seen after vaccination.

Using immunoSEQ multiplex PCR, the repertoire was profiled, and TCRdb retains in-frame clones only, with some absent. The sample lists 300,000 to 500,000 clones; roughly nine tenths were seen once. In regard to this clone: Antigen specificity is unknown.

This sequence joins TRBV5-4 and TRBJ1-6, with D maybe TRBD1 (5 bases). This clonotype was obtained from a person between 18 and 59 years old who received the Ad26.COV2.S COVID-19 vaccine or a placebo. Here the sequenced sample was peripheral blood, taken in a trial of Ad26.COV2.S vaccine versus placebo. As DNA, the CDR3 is TGTGCCAGCAGCCTCGGAGGAGGGACGGATTCACCCCTCCACTTT. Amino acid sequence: CASSLGGGTDSPLHF.